Sequencing of this T cell receptor (beta chain) was carried out in a study of blood T cell repertoires in COVID-19. This table comes from immunoSEQ multiplex PCR, and its TCRdb copy is limited to in-frame clones, with some not included. The sample carries approximately 250,000 clones, about nine tenths recorded once. The CDR3 totals 14 residues. V lost 3 bases to trimming and J lost 6 bases, with 15 bases between them. Germline CDR1 reads SGHAT; CDR2 reads FQNNGV. The TCR sequence derives from a man aged 40-49 years with active or convalescent COVID-19. This rearrangement joins TRBV11-2 to TRBJ2-7, with a possible D match to TRBD1 (6 bases). Sequenced: peripheral blood. The CDR3 region is CASSLRRGTGEQYF. The CDR3 coding sequence is TGTGCCAGCAGCTTGCGCAGGGGCACCGGCGAGCAGTACTTC.